This T cell receptor beta chain was captured by sequencing in a study of cytomegalovirus exposure and HLA in healthy donors. Points from the study as a whole: In an earlier analysis, about 87% or about 30%: the productive usage of most TCR beta V segments.

PCR used 60 Vbeta primers and 13 Jbeta primers. Measured with immunoSEQ multiplex PCR; TCRdb has only the in-frame clones, and not every one. Of 170,000 or so clones in the sample, around 80% were seen once. Per the germline V gene, CDR1 is SGHRS and CDR2 is YFSETQ. V lost 6 bases, J lost 3 bases, and 4 bases stayed unmatched. CDR3 length: 14 amino acids. This clone was detected only once. Antigen: not known. The receptor comes from a woman in her twenties or thirties in good health and CMV-seropositive. Input material: PBMCs. V is TRBV5-1 and J is TRBJ2-7; 12 nucleotides agree with TRBD2. DNA for the CDR3: TGCGCCAGCACCCTGACTAGCGGGAGCTACGAGCAGTACTTC. Translation: CASTLTSGSYEQYF.